This record looks at one T cell receptor (beta chain) sequence and its context. Antigen specificity is unknown. The data are from a study of T cell responses to AZD1222 COVID-19 vaccine. TCRdb's copy holds only in-frame clones and misses some; the assay was immunoSEQ multiplex PCR. This table has more than 150,000 clones, over 80% appearing once. General observations from the study: Repertoires were obtained only post-peak T cell response. Females outnumbered males among donors, who were mostly white British; clonal diversity was possibly underestimated. Receipt of two AZD1222 doses was followed by a rise in Spike-specific TCR breadth and depth. Nearly half of spike-specific TCRs reportedly target unmutated variant regions.

The sequence was collected from an adult in good health. The source material was peripheral blood, sampled on day 0 of AZD1222 vaccination.

This chain's CDR3 is CAIKGRSGSGETQYF. CDR3 nucleotides: TGTGCCATCAAAGGTCGGAGCGGGAGTGGGGAGACCCAGTACTTC. This sequence joins TRBV10-3 and TRBJ2-5; TRBD2 aligns across 8 bases. This CDR3 is 15 amino acids long. V lost 7 bases, J lost 5 bases, and 12 bases stayed unmatched. Germline values: CDR1 ENHRY, CDR2 SYGVKD.